Reported below is one TCR beta chain. The PCR contained 60 Vbeta and 13 Jbeta primers. Profiled with immunoSEQ multiplex PCR; TCRdb holds only in-frame clones, not every one. This table has some 130,000 clones, about 72% appearing once. The sample originates from a study of cytomegalovirus exposure and HLA in healthy donors. V lost 2 bases to trimming and J lost 9 bases, with 14 bases between them. Germline lookup yields CDR1 SNHLY and CDR2 FYNNEI. The CDR3 is 14 residues long. This sequence originates from a female donor in good health and CMV-seronegative. V and J are TRBV2 and TRBJ1-5; D is perhaps TRBD1 (6 bases). Material: PBMCs. CDR3 coding DNA: TGTGCCAGCAGTGAACATACGGGGGGCGGGCCCCAGCATTTT. This encodes CASSEHTGGGPQHF.